This T cell receptor beta chain was observed in a study of preoperative IRX-2 immunotherapy in early breast cancer. CDR1 is MDHEN and CDR2 is SYDVKM in the germline V gene. This CDR3 has 15 residues. Trimming took 1 base from V and 5 from J; bases not matched to a gene: 5. Only in-frame clones appear in the TCRdb table, and some are missing; sequencing was by immunoSEQ multiplex PCR. The data show tens of thousands of clones, with about 81% seen just once and 1% to 1.5% held by the top ten. The treatment is: preoperative locoregional IRX-2 cytokine immunotherapy. This clonotype was obtained from a human donor with breast cancer. The genes are TRBV28 and TRBJ2-3; 8 bases agree with TRBD2. The input for sequencing was lymph node tissue, taken after IRX-2 immunotherapy. CDR3: CASSLSSGGIDTQYF. The CDR3 nucleotides are TGTGCCAGCAGTTTATCCAGCGGGGGTATAGATACGCAGTATTTT.